The present TCR beta chain was sequenced within a study of long-term antiretroviral therapy in people with HIV. General study results and limits: After ART, diversity increased yet remained lower than transplant donor controls. Repertoires with HIV possessed tighter CDR3 length spans than those of controls.

Survey-level immunoSEQ v3.0 assays were run. Per-sample sequencing targets were about 35,000-50,000 T-cell genomes. Sequencing used immunoSEQ multiplex PCR; TCRdb keeps in-frame clones, though not all of them. The data contain around 21,000 clones, approximately 86% of them singletons. Germline V lookup: CDR1 LGHNA, CDR2 YSLEER. This CDR3 has 15 residues. Germline trimming cut 1 base from V and 2 bases from J; bases unmatched to any gene: 3. A minimum of one pre-ART and two post-ART PBMC samples existed for each donor. Notes on this clone: Its antigen is not identified.

The input for sequencing was unsorted PBMCs, taken 2.1 years after starting antiretroviral therapy. The receptor was derived from a man younger than 35 with HIV. The chain has TRBV4-3 and TRBJ2-3, with TRBD2 identical over 7 bases. CDR3 loop: CASSQAGGFTDTQYF. For the CDR3, the DNA is TGCGCCAGCAGCCAAGCGGGGGGATTCACAGATACGCAGTATTTT.